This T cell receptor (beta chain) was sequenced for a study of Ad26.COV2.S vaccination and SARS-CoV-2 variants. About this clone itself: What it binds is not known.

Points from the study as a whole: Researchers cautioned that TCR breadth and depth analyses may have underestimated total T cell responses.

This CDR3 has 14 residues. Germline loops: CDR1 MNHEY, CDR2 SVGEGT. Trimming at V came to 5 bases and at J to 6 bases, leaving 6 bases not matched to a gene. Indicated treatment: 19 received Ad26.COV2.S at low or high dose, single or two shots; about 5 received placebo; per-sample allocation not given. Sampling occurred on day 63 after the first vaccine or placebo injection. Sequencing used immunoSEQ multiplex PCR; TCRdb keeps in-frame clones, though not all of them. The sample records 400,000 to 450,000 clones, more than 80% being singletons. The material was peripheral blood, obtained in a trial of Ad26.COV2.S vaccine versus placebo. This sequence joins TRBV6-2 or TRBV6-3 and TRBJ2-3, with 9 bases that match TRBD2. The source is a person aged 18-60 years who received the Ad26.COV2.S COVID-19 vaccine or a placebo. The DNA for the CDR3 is TGTGCCAGCAGTCCCGCGGGAGGGCGTGATACGCAGTATTTT. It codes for CASSPAGGRDTQYF.